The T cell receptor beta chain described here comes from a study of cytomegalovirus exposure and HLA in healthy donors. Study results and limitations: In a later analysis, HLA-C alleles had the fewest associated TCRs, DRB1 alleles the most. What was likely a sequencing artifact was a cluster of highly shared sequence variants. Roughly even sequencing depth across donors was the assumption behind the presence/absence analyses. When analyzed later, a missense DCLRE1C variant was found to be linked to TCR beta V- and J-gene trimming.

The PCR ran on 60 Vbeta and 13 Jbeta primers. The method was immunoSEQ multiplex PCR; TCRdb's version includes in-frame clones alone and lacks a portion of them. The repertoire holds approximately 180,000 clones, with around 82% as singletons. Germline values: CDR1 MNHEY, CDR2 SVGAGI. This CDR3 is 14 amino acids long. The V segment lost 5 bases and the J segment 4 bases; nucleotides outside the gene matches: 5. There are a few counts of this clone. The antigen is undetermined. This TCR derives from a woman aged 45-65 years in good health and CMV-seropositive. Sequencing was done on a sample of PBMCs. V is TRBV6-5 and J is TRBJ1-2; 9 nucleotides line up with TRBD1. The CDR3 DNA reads TGTGCCAGCAGTCAGACAGGGGGATTCTATGGCTACACCTTC. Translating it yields CASSQTGGFYGYTF.